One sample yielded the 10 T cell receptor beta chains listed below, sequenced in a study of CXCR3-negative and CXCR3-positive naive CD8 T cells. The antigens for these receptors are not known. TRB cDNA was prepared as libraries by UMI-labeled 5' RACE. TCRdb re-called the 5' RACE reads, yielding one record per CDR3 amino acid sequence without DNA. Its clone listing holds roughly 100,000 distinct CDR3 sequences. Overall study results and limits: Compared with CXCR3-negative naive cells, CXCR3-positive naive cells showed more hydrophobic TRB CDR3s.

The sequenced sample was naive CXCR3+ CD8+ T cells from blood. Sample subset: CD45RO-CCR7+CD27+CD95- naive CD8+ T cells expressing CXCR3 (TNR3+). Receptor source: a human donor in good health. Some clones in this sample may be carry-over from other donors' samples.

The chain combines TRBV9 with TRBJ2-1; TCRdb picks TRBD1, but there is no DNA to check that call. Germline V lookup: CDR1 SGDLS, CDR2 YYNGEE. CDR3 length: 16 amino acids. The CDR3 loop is CASSAASRDRDNEQFF. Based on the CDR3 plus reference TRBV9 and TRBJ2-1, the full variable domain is DSGVTQTPKHLITATGQRVTLRCSPRSGDLSVYWYQQSLDQGLQFLIQYYNGEERAKGNILERFSAQQFPDLHSELNLSSLELGDSALYFCASSAASRDRDNEQFFGPGTRLTVL.

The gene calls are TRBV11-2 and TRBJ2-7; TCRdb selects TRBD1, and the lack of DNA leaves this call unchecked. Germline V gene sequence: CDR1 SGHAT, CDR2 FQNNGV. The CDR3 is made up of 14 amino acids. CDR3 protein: CASSFGAGPYEQYF. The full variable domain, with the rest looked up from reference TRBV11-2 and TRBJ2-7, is EAGVAQSPRYKIIEKRQSVAFWCNPISGHATLYWYQQILGQGPKLLIQFQNNGVVDDSQLPKDRFSAERLKGVDSTLKIQPAKLEDSAVYLCASSFGAGPYEQYFGPGTRLTVT.

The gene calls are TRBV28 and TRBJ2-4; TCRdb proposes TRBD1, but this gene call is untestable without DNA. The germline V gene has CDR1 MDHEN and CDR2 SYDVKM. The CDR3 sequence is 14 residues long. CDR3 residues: CASSSQGIENIQYF.

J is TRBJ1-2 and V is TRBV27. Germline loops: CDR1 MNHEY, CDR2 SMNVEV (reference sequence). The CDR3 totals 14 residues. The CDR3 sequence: CASSSSGANYGYTF.

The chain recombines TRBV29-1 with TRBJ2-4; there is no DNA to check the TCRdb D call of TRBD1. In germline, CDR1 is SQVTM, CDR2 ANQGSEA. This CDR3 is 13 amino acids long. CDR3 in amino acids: CSVELEGANIQYF.

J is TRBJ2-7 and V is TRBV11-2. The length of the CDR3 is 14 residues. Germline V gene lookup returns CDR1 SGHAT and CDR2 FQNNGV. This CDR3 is CASSLVNTIYEQYF.

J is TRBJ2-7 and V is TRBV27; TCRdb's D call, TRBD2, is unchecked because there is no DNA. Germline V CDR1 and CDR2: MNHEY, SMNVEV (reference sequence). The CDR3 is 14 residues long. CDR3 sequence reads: CASSETGLAYEQYF.

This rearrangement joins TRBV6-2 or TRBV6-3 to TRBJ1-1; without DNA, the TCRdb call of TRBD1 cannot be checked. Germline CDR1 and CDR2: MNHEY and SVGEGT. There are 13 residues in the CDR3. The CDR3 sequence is CASDGTGVTEAFF.

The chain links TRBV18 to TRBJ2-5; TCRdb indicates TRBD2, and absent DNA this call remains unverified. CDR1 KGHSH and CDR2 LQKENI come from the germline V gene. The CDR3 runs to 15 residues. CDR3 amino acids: CASSPERTTQETQYF.

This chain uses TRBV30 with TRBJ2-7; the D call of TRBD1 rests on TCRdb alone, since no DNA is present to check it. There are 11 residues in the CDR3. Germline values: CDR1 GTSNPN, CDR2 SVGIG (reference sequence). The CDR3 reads CAWTGAYEQYF.